This T cell receptor beta chain is from a study of T cell changes during pregnancy in multiple sclerosis. This table comes from immunoSEQ multiplex PCR, and its TCRdb copy is limited to in-frame clones, with some not included. The table records under 40,000 clones, around nine tenths of them present only once. V lost 1 base to trimming and J lost 6 bases, with 13 bases between them. Germline values: CDR1 SGHRS, CDR2 YFSETQ. This CDR3 region has 14 residues. The material was CD4+ T cells from peripheral blood mononuclear cells, obtained in the second trimester of pregnancy. The gene calls are TRBV5-1 and TRBJ1-2; D might be TRBD1 (5 bases). The origin of this receptor is a female donor with multiple sclerosis, enrolled in a pregnancy study. DNA of the CDR3: TGCGCCAGCAGCTTGTTAGGAGGGGAAGATGGCTACACCTTC. It codes for CASSLLGGEDGYTF.